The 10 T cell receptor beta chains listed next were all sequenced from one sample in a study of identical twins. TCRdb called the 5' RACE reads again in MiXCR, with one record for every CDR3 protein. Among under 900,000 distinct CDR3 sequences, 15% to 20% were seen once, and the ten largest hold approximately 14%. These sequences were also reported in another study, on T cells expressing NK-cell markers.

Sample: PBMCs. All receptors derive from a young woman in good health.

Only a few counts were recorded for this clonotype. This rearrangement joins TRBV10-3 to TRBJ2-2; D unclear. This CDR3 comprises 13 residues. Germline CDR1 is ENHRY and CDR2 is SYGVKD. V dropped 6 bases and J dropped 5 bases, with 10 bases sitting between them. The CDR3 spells CAISPDGTGELFF. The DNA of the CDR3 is TGTGCCATCAGCCCGGACGGGACCGGGGAGCTGTTTTTT.

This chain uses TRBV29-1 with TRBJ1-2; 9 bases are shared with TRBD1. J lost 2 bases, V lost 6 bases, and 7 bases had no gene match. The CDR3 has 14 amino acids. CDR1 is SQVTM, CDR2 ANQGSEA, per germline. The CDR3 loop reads CSVSGTGSNYGYTF. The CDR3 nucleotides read TGCAGCGTGTCCGGGACAGGGTCCAACTATGGCTACACCTTC.

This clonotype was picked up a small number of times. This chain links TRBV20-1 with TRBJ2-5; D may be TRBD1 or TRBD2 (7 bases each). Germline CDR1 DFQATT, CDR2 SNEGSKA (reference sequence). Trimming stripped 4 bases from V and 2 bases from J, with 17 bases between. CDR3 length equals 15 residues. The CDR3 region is CSATASGGDQETQYF. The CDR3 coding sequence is TGCAGTGCTACCGCATCAGGGGGGGATCAAGAGACCCAGTACTTC.

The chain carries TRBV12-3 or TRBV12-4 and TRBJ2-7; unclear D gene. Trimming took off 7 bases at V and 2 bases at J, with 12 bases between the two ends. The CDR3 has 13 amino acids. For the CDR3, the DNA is TGTGCCAGCACCCTGACCCTAACCTACGAGCAGTACTTC. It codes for CASTLTLTYEQYF.

CDR3 residues: CASRRGDRSTEAFF. For the CDR3, the DNA is TGCGCCAGCAGGCGGGGGGACAGAAGCACTGAAGCTTTCTTT. This sequence joins TRBV5-1 and TRBJ1-1; 7 bases match TRBD1. The CDR3 totals 14 residues. The trim removed 5 bases at V and 4 bases at J, leaving 8 bases unmatched. Germline V lookup: CDR1 SGHRS, CDR2 YFSETQ. Full variable domain (remainder filled in from reference TRBV5-1 and TRBJ1-1): KAGVTQTPRYLIKTRGQQVTLSCSPISGHRSVSWYQQTPGQGLQFLFEYFSETQRNKGNFPGRFSGRQFSNSRSEMNVSTLELGDSALYLCASRRGDRSTEAFFGQGTRLTVV.

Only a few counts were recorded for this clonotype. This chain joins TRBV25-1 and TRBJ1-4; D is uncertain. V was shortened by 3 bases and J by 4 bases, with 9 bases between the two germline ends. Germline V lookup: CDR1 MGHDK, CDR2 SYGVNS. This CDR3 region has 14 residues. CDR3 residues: CASSEAGFNEKLFF. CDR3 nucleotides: TGTGCCAGCAGTGAGGCGGGGTTTAATGAAAAACTGTTTTTT. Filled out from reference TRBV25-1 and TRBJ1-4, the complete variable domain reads EADIYQTPRYLVIGTGKKITLECSQTMGHDKMYWYQQDPGMELHLIHYSYGVNSTEKGDLSSESTVSRIRTEHFPLTLESARPSHTSQYLCASSEAGFNEKLFFGSGTQLSVL.

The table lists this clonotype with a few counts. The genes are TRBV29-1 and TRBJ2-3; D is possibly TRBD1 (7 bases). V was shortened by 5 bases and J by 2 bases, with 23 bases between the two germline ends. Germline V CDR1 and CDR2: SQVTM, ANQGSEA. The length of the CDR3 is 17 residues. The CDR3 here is CSVTYVRGTVATDTQYF. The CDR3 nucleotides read TGCAGCGTTACTTACGTTCGCGGGACAGTGGCCACAGATACGCAGTATTTT.

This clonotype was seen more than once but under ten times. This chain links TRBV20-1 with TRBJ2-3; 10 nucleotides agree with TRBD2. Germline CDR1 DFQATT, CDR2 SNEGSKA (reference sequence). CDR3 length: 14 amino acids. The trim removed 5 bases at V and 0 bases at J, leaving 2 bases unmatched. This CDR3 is CSAVLAGSTDTQYF. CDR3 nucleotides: TGCAGTGCTGTACTAGCGGGGAGCACAGATACGCAGTATTTT.

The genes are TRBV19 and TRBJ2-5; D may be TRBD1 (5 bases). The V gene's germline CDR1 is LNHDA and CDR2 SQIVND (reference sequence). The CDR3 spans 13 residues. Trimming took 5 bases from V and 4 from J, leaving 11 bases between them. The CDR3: CASSLRDPETQYF. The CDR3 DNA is TGTGCCAGTAGTCTCAGGGATCCAGAGACCCAGTACTTC.

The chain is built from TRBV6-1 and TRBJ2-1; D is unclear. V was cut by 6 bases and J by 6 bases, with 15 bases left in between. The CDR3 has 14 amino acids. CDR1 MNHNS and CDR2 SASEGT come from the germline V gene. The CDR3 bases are TGTGCCAGCAGAAGGACGGCAGAGAGCAATGAGCAGTTCTTC. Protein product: CASRRTAESNEQFF.